This TCR beta chain originates from a study of blood T cell repertoires in COVID-19. There are 10 residues in the CDR3. V lost 3 bases, J lost 4 bases, and 3 bases lay in between. Germline lookup yields CDR1 DFQATT and CDR2 SNEGSKA (reference sequence). Each participant's cohort was designated according to participant-reported clinical history. Clones were sequenced by immunoSEQ multiplex PCR, and TCRdb holds only the in-frame ones, with some missing. The data contain approximately 440,000 clones, roughly 87% of them singletons. This sequence originates from a man between 18 and 35 years old who had recovered from COVID-19. This rearrangement joins TRBV20-1 to TRBJ1-1; D not resolved. The specimen sequenced was PBMCs or T cells enriched from blood (not recorded which). The DNA for the CDR3 is TGCAGTGCTAGGAGCACTGAAGCTTTCTTT. Protein product: CSARSTEAFF.